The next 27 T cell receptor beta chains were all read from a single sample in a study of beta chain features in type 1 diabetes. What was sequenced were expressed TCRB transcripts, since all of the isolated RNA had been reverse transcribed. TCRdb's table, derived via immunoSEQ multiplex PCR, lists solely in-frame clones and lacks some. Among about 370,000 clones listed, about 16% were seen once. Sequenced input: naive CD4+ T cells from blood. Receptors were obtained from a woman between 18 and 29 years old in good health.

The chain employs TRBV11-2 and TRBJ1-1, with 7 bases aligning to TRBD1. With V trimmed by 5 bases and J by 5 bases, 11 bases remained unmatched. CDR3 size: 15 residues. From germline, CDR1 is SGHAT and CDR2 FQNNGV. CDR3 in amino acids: CASSLLGRRGTEAFF. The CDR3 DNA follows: TGTGCCAGCAGCCTTCTGGGACGCAGGGGGACTGAAGCTTTCTTT.

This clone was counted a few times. This CDR3 reads CASSRILGQETYEQYF. The DNA of the CDR3 is TGCGCCAGCAGTCGCATACTAGGACAGGAGACCTACGAGCAGTACTTC. The chain employs TRBV23-1 and TRBJ2-7; TRBD1 matches at 7 bases. TRBV23-1 is recorded as an ORF, its role being uncertain. The CDR3 is 16 residues long. V was pared by 4 bases and J by 2 bases, with 11 bases of the junction left unmatched.

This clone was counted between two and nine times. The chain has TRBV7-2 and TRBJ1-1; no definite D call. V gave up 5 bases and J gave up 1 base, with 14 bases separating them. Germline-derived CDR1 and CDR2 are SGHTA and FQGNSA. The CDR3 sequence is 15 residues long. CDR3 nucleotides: TGTGCCAGCAGCCCTCGATTTACAAGGAACACTGAAGCTTTCTTT. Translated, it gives CASSPRFTRNTEAFF.

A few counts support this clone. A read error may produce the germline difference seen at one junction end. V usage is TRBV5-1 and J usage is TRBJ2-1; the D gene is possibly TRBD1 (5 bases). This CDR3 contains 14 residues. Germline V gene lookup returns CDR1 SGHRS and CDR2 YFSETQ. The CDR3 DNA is TGCGCCAGCAGCTACATGGACACCCTCAATGAGCTGTTCTTC. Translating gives CASSYMDTLNELFF.

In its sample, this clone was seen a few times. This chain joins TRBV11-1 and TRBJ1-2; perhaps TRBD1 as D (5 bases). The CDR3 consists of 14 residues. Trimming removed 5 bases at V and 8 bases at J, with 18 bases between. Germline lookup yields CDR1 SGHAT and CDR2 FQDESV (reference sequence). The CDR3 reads CASSPQESNEGYTF. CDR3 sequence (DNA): TGTGCCAGCAGCCCACAGGAATCTAACGAGGGCTACACCTTC.

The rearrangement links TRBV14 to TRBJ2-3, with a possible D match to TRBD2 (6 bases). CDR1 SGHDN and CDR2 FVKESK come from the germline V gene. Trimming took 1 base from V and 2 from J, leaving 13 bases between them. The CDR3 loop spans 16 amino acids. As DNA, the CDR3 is TGTGCCAGCAGCCAAGGGGGTAGCGGATACACAGATACGCAGTATTTT. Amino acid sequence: CASSQGGSGYTDTQYF.

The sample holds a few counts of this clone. The CDR3 here is CAWKDGGTSYEQYF. CDR3 nucleotide sequence: TGTGCCTGGAAGGATGGCGGGACGTCCTACGAGCAGTACTTC. V is TRBV30 and J is TRBJ2-7; maybe TRBD2 (6 bases). V lost 4 bases and J lost 1, with 14 bases in between. Germline lookup yields CDR1 GTSNPN and CDR2 SVGIG (reference sequence). The CDR3 contains 14 residues.

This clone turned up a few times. DNA of the CDR3: TGCGCCAGCAGCTCGCAGACTTCGTATGGCTACACCTTC. It codes for CASSSQTSYGYTF. The chain combines TRBV5-1 with TRBJ1-2; D gene uncertain. The V end was cut by 3 bases, the J end by 5 bases, with 11 bases between. Germline CDR1 and CDR2: SGHRS and YFSETQ. The CDR3 is made up of 13 amino acids.

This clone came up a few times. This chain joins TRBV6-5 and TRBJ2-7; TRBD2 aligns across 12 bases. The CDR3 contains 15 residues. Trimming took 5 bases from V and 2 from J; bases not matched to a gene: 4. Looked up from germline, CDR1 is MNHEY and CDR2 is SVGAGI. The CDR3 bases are TGTGCCAGCAGTACCGGACTAGCGGGAACCTACGAGCAGTACTTC. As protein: CASSTGLAGTYEQYF.

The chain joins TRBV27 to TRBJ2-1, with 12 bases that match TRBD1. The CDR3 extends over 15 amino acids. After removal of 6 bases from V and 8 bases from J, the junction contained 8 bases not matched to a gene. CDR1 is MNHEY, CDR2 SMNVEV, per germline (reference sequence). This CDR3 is CASSRTGQGAHEQFF. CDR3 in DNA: TGTGCCAGCAGCCGCACGGGACAGGGGGCCCATGAGCAGTTCTTC.

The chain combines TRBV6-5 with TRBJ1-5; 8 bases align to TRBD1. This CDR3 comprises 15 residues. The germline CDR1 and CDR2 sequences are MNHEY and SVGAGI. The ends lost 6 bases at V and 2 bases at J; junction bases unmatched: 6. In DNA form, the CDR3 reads TGTGCCAGCAGCCTTGACAGGGGTGGCAATCAGCCCCAGCATTTT. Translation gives CASSLDRGGNQPQHF.

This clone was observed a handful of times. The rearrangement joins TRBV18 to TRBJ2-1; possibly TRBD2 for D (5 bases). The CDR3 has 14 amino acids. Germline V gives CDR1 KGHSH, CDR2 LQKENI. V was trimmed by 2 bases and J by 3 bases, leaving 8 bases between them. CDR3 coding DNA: TGTGCCAGCTCACCAGCGGCGGGCTACAATGAGCAGTTCTTC. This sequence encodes CASSPAAGYNEQFF. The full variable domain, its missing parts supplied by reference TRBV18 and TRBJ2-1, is NAGVMQNPRHLVRRRGQEARLRCSPMKGHSHVYWYRQLPEEGLKFMVYLQKENIIDESGMPKERFSAEFPKEGPSILRIQQVVRGDSAAYFCASSPAAGYNEQFFGPGTRLTVL.

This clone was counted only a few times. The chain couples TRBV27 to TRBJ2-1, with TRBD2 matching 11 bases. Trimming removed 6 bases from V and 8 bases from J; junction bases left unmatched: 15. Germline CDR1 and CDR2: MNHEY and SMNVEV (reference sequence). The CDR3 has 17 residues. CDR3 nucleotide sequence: TGTGCCAGCAGCCCACCGGGACTAGCGGTCAGGGGGGATGAGCAGTTCTTC. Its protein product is CASSPPGLAVRGDEQFF.

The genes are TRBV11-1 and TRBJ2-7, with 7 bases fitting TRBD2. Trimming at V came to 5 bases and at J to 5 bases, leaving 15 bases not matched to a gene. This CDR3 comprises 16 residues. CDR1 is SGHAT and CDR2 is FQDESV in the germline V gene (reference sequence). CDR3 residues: CASSTLGAGVENEQYF. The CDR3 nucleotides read TGTGCCAGCAGCACGCTAGGGGCGGGAGTTGAAAACGAGCAGTACTTC. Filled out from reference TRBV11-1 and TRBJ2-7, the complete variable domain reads EAEVAQSPRYKITEKSQAVAFWCDPISGHATLYWYRQILGQGPELLVQFQDESVVDDSQLPKDRFSAERLKGVDSTLKIQPAELGDSAMYLCASSTLGAGVENEQYFGPGTRLTVT.

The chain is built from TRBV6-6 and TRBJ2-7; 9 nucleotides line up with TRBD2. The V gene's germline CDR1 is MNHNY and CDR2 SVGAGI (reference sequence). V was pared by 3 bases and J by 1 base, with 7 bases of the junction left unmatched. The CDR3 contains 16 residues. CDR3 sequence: CASSYAGGSVSYEQYF. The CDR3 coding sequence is TGTGCCAGCAGTTATGCGGGAGGGAGCGTATCCTACGAGCAGTACTTC.

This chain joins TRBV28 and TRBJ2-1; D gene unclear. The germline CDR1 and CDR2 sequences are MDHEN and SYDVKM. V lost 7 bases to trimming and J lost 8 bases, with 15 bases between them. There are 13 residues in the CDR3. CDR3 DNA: TGTGCCAGCAATCTCCAGAAGTTCGATGAGCAGTTCTTC. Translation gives CASNLQKFDEQFF.

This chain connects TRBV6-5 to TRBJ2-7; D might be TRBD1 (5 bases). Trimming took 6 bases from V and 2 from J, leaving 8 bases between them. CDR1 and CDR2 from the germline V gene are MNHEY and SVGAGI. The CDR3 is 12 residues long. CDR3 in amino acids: CASSQTAYEQYF. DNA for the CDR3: TGTGCCAGCAGCCAGACAGCCTACGAGCAGTACTTC.

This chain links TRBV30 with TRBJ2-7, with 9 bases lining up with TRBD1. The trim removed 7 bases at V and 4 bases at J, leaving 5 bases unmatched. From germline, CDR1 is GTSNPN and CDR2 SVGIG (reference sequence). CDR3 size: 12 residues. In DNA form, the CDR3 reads TGTGCCTTGACAGGGGGGGCATACGAGCAGTACTTC. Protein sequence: CALTGGAYEQYF.

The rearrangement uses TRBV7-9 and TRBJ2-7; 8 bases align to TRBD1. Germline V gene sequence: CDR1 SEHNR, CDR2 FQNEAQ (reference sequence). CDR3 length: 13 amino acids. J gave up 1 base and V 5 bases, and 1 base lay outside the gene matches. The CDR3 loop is CASSRTGSYEQYF. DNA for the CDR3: TGTGCCAGCAGCAGGACAGGGTCCTACGAGCAGTACTTC.

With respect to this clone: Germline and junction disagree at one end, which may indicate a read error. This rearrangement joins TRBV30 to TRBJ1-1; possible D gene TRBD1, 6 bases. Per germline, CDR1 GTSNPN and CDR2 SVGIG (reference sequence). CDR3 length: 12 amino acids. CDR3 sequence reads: CARSRGSTEAFF. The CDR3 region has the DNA TGTGCCCGGAGCAGGGGAAGCACTGAAGCTTTCTTT. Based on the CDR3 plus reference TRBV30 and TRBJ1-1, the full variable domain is SQTIHQWPATLVQPVGSPLSLECTVEGTSNPNLYWYRQAAGRGLQLLFYSVGIGQISSEVPQNLSASRPQDRQFILSSKKLLLSDSGFYLCARSRGSTEAFFGQGTRLTVV.

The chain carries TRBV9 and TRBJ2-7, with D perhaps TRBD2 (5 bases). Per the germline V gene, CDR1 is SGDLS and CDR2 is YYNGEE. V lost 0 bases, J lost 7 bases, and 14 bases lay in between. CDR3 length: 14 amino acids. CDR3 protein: CASSVDASRREQYF. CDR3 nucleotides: TGTGCCAGCAGCGTAGATGCTTCAAGGAGGGAGCAGTACTTC.

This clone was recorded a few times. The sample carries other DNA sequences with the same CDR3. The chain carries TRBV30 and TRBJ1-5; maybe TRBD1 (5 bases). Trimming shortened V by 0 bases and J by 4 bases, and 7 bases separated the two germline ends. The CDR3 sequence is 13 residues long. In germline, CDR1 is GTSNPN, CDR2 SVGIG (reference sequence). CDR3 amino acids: CAWSVAGNQPQHF. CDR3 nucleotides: TGTGCCTGGAGTGTAGCAGGGAATCAGCCCCAGCATTTT.

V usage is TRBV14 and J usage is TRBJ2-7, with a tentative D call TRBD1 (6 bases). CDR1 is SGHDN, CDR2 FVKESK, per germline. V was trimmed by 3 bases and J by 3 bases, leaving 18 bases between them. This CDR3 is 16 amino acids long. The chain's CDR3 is CASSHLTGRYRYEQYF. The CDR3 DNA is TGTGCCAGCAGCCACCTAACAGGGAGATATCGCTACGAGCAGTACTTC.

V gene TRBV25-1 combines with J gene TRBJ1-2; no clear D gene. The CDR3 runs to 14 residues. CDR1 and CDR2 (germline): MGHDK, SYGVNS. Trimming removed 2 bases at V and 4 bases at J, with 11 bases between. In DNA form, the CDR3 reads TGTGCCAGCAGTGAACCGAGCTATTCCTATGGCTACACCTTC. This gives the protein CASSEPSYSYGYTF.

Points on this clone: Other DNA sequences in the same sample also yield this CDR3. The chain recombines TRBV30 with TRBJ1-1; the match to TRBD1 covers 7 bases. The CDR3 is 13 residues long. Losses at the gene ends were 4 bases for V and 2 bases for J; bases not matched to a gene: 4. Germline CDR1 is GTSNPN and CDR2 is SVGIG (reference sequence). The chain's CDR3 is CAWTGQPNTEAFF. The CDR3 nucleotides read TGTGCCTGGACGGGACAGCCTAACACTGAAGCTTTCTTT.

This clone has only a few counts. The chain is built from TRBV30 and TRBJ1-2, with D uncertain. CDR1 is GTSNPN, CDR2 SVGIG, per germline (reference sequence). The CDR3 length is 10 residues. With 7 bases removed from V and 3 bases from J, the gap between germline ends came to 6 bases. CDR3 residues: CASHHYGYTF. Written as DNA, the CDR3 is TGTGCCTCACACCACTATGGCTACACCTTC.

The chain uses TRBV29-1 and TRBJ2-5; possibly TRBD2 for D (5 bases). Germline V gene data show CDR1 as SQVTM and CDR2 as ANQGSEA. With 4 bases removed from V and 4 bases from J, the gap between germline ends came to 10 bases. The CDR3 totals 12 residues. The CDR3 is CSVARASETQYF. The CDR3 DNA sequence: TGCAGCGTTGCGAGGGCTTCAGAGACCCAGTACTTC.